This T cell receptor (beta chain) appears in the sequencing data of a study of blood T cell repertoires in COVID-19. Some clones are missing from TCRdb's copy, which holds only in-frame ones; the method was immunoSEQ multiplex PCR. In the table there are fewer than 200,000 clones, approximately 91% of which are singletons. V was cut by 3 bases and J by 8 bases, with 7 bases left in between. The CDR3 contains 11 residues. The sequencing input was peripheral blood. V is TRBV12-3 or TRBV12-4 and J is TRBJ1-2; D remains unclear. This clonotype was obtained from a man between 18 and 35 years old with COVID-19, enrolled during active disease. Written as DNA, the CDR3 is TGTGCCAGCAGTTTTCGGGAGGGCTACACCTTC. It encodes CASSFREGYTF.